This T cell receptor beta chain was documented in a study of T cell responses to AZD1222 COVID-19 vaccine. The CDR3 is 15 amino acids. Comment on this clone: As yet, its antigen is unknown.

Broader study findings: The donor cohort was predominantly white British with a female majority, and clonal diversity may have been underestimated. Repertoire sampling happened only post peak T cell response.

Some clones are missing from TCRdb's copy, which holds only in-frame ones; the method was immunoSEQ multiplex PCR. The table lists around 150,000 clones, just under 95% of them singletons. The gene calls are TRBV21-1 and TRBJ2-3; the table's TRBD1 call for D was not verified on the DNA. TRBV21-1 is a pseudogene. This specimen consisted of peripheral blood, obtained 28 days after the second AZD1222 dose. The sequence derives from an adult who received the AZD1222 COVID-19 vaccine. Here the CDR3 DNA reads TGTGCCAGGGAAGGGGGACAGGGCTCCGGAGATACGCAGTATTTT. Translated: CAREGGQGSGDTQYF.